This T cell receptor beta chain was retrieved from a study of blood T cell repertoires in COVID-19. Data came from immunoSEQ multiplex PCR; TCRdb stores just in-frame clones and leaves some out. Of roughly 240,000 clones in the sample, about 91% were seen once. The V gene lost 4 bases and the J gene lost 4 bases, with 10 bases spanning the gap. The CDR3 totals 13 residues. Germline loops: CDR1 SGHTA, CDR2 FQGNSA. V usage is TRBV7-2 and J usage is TRBJ1-1, with D possibly TRBD1 on 6 matching bases. The sample consisted of PBMCs or T cells enriched from blood (not recorded which). The receptor was derived from a woman aged 40 to 49 with acute COVID-19. The CDR3 sequence: CASSSDSRTEAFF. CDR3 nucleotide sequence: TGTGCCAGCAGCTCGGACAGCCGCACTGAAGCTTTCTTT. The complete variable domain, with remaining parts taken from reference TRBV7-2 and TRBJ1-1, reads GAGVSQSPSNKVTEKGKDVELRCDPISGHTALYWYRQSLGQGLEFLIYFQGNSAPDKSGLPSDRFSAERTGGSVSTLTIQRTQQEDSAVYLCASSSDSRTEAFFGQGTRLTVV.